This TCR beta chain was obtained from a study of T cell changes during pregnancy in multiple sclerosis. Sequencing was performed with immunoSEQ multiplex PCR; in TCRdb, only in-frame clones are kept and a portion is missing. The sample consists of approximately 100,000 clones, 91% of them appearing once. With 3 bases removed from V and 6 bases from J, the gap between germline ends came to 9 bases. This CDR3 spans 13 amino acids. CDR1 is KGHSH and CDR2 is LQKENI in the germline V gene. This chain uses TRBV18 with TRBJ2-1, with TRBD1 as a possible D gene (6 bases). The sequencing used peripheral blood, collected in the second trimester of pregnancy. The origin of this receptor is a female donor with multiple sclerosis, enrolled in a pregnancy study. DNA of the CDR3: TGTGCCAGCTCACCGGACAGTGTCAATGAGCAGTTCTTC. Translation: CASSPDSVNEQFF.